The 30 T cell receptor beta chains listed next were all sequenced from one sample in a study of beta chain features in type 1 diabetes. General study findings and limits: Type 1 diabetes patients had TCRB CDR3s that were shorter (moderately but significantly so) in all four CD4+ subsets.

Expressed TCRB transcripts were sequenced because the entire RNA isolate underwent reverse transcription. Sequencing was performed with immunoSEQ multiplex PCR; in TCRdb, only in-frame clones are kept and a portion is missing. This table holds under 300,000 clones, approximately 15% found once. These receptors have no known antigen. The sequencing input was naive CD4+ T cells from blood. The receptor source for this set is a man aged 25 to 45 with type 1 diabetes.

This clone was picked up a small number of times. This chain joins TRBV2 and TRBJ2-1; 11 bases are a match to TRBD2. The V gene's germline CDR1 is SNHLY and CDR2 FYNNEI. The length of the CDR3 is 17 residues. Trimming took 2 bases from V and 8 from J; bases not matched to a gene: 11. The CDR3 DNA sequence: TGTGCCAGCAGTGAATTCGGGATAGCGGGGGGGCGCTATGAGCAGTTCTTC. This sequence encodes CASSEFGIAGGRYEQFF.

The CDR3 protein is CSVQLPQGRNEKLFF. In DNA form, the CDR3 reads TGCAGCGTTCAACTACCACAGGGAAGGAATGAAAAACTGTTTTTT. The rearrangement joins TRBV29-1 to TRBJ1-4; tentatively, D is TRBD1 (6 bases). The germline gives CDR1 SQVTM, CDR2 ANQGSEA. This CDR3 contains 15 residues. The V and J ends lost 5 bases and 5 bases respectively, with 18 bases between them.

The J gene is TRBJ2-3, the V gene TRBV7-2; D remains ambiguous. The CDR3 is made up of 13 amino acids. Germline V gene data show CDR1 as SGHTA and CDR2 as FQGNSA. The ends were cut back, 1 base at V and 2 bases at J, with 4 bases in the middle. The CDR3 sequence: CASSLGATDTQYF. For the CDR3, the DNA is TGTGCCAGCAGCTTAGGAGCCACAGATACGCAGTATTTT.

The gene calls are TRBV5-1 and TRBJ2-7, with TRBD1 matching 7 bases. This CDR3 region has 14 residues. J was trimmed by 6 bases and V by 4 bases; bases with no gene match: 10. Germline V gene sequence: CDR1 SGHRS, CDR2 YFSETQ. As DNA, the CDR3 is TGCGCCAGCAGCACGGGGACAGATTGGGCCGAGCAGTACTTC. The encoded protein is CASSTGTDWAEQYF.

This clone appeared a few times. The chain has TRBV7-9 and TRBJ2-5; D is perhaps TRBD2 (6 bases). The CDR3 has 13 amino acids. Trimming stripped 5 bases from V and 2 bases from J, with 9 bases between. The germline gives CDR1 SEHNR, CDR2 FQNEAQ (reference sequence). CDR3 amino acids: CASSGGIQETQYF. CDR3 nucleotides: TGTGCCAGCAGCGGGGGGATACAAGAGACCCAGTACTTC.

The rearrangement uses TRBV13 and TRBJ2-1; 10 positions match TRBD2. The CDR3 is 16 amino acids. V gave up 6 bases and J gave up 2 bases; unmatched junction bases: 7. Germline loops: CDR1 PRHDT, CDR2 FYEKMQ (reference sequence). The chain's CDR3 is CASSHSGRKTYNEQFF. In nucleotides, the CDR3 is TGTGCCAGCAGTCATAGCGGGAGGAAGACCTACAATGAGCAGTTCTTC.

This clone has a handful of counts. CDR3 loop: CASSPQENYGYTF. The CDR3 coding sequence is TGTGCCAGCAGCCCGCAGGAAAACTATGGCTACACCTTC. The chain is built from TRBV7-9 and TRBJ1-2; D gene ambiguous. Germline lookup yields CDR1 SEHNR and CDR2 FQNEAQ (reference sequence). The CDR3 covers 13 residues. V was trimmed by 5 bases and J by 2 bases, leaving 9 bases between them. Combining the CDR3 with reference TRBV7-9 and TRBJ1-2 gives the whole variable domain DTGVSQNPRHKITKRGQNVTFRCDPISEHNRLYWYRQTLGQGPEFLTYFQNEAQLEKSRLLSDRFSAERPKGSFSTLEIQRTEQGDSAMYLCASSPQENYGYTFGSGTRLTVV.

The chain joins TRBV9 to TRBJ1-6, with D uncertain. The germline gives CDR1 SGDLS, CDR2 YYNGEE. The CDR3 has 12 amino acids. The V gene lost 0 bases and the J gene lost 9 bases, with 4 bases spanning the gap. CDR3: CASSVAGSPLHF. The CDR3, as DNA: TGTGCCAGCAGCGTAGCGGGTTCACCCCTCCACTTT.

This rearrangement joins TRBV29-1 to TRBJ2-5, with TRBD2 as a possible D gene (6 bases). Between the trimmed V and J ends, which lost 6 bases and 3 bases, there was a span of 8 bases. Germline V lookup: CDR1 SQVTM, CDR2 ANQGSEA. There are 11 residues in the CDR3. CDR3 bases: TGCAGCGTGCGGGAAAAAGAGACCCAGTACTTC. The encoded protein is CSVREKETQYF. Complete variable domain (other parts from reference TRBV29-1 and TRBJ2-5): SAVISQKPSRDICQRGTSLTIQCQVDSQVTMMFWYRQQPGQSLTLIATANQGSEATYESGFVIDKFPISRPNLTFSTLTVSNMSPEDSSIYLCSVREKETQYFGPGTRLLVL.

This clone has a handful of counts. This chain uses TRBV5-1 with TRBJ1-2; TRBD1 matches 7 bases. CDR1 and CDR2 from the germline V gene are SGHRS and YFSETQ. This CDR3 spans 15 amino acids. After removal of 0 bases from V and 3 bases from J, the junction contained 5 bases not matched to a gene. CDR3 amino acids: CASSLAGQTDYGYTF. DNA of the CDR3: TGCGCCAGCAGCTTGGCGGGACAGACAGACTATGGCTACACCTTC.

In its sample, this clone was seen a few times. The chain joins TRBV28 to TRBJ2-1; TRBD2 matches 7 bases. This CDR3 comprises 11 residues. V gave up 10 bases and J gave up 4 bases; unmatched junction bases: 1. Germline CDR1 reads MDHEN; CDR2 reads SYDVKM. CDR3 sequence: CATGGYNEQFF. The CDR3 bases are TGTGCCACCGGGGGGTACAATGAGCAGTTCTTC.

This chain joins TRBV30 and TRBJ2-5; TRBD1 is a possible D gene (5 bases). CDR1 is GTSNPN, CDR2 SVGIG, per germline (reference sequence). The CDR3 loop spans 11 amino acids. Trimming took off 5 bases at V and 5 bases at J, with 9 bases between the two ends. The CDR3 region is CAWRQGETQYF. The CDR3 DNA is TGTGCCTGGCGGCAGGGTGAGACCCAGTACTTC.

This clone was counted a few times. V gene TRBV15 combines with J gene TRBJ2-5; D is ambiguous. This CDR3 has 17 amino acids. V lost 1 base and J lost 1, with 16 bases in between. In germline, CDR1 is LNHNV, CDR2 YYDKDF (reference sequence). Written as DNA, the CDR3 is TGTGCCACCAGCAGAGGCTCCTGGCCTCCATCCCAAGAGACCCAGTACTTC. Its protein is CATSRGSWPPSQETQYF.

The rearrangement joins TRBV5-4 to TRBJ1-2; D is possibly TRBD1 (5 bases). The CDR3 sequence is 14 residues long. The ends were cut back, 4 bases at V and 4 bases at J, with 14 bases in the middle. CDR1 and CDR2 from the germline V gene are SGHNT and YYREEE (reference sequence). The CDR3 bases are TGTGCCAGCAGCGCGGGGACGGAACGCTATGGCTACACCTTC. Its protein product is CASSAGTERYGYTF.

The CDR3 loop reads CSVGGGLAGNEQFF. The DNA for the CDR3 is TGCAGCGTTGGTGGGGGACTAGCGGGGAATGAGCAGTTCTTC. The chain employs TRBV29-1 and TRBJ2-1; 13 positions match TRBD2. Germline CDR1 SQVTM, CDR2 ANQGSEA. The CDR3 sequence is 14 residues long. V shed 4 bases and J 7 bases; nucleotides not matched to a gene: 4.

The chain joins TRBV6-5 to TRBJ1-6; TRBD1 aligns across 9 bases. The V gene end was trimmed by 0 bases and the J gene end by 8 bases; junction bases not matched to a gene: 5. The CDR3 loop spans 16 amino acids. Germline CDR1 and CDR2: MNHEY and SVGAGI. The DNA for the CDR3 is TGTGCCAGCAGTTACTCTTGGACAGGGGTATATTCACCCCTCCACTTT. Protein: CASSYSWTGVYSPLHF.

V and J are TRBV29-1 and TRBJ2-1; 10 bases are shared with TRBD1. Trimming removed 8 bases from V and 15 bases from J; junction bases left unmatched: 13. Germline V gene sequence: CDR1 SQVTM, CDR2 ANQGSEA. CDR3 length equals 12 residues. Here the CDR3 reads CSSGTGALGAFF. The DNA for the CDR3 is TGCAGCTCCGGGACAGGGGCACTCGGGGCGTTCTTC.

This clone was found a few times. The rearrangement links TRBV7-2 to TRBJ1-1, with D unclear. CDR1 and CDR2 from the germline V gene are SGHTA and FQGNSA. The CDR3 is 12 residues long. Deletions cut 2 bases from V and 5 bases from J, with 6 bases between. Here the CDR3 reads CASSLRETEAFF. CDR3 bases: TGTGCCAGCAGCTTAAGGGAGACTGAAGCTTTCTTT. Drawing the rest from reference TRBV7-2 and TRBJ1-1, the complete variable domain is GAGVSQSPSNKVTEKGKDVELRCDPISGHTALYWYRQSLGQGLEFLIYFQGNSAPDKSGLPSDRFSAERTGGSVSTLTIQRTQQEDSAVYLCASSLRETEAFFGQGTRLTVV.

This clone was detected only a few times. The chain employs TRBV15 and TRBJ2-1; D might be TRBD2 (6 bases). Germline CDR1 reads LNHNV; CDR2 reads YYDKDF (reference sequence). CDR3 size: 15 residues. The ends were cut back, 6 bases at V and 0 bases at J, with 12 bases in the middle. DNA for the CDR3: TGTGCCACCAGGAGGGACTCCGGCTCCTACAATGAGCAGTTCTTC. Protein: CATRRDSGSYNEQFF.

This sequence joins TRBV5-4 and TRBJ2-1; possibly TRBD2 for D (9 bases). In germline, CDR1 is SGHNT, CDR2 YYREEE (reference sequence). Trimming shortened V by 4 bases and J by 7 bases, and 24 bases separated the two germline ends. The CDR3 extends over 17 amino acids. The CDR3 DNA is TGTGCCAGCAGCACGGACAGGGCGGGGGGGCCGGGGAATGAGCAGTTCTTC. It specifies CASSTDRAGGPGNEQFF.

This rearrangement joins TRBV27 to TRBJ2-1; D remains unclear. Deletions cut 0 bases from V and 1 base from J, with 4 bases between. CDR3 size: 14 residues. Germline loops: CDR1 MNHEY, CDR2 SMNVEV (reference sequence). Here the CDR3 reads CASSLSESYNEQFF. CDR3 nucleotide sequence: TGTGCCAGCAGTTTATCTGAGTCCTACAATGAGCAGTTCTTC.

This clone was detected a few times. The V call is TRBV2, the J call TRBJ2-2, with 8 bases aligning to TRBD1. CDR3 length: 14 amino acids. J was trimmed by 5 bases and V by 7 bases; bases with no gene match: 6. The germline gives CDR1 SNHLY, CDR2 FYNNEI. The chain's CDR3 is CASKRQGRTGELFF. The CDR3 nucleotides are TGTGCCAGCAAGCGACAGGGGAGAACCGGGGAGCTGTTTTTT.

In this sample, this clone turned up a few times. The CDR3 sequence is CASSFGRGETQYF. As DNA, the CDR3 is TGCGCCAGCAGCTTTGGGAGGGGAGAGACCCAGTACTTC. The J gene is TRBJ2-5, the V gene TRBV5-1; 7 bases agree with TRBD2. The ends lost 2 bases at V and 4 bases at J; junction bases unmatched: 2. The CDR3 extends over 13 amino acids. CDR1 and CDR2 from the germline V gene are SGHRS and YFSETQ.

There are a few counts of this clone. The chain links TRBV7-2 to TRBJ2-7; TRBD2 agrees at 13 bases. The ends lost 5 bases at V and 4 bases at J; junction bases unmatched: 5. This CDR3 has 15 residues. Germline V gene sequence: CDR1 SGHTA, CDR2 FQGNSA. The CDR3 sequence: CASSKGTSGAYEQYF. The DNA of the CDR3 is TGTGCCAGCAGCAAAGGGACTAGCGGGGCATACGAGCAGTACTTC. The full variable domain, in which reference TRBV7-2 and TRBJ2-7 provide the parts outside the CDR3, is GAGVSQSPSNKVTEKGKDVELRCDPISGHTALYWYRQSLGQGLEFLIYFQGNSAPDKSGLPSDRFSAERTGGSVSTLTIQRTQQEDSAVYLCASSKGTSGAYEQYFGPGTRLTVT.

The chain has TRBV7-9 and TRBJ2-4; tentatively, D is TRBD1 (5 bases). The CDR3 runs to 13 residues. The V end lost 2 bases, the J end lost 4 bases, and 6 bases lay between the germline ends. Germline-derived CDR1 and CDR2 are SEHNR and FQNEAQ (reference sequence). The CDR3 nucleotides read TGTGCCAGCAGCTTACCAGGGAAAAACATTCAGTACTTC. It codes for CASSLPGKNIQYF.

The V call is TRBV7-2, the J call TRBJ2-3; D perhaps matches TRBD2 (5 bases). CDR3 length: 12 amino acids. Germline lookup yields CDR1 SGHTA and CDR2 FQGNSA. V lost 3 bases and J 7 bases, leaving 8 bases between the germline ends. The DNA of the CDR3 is TGTGCCAGCAGCTTTGGACTCAATACGCAGTATTTT. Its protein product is CASSFGLNTQYF.

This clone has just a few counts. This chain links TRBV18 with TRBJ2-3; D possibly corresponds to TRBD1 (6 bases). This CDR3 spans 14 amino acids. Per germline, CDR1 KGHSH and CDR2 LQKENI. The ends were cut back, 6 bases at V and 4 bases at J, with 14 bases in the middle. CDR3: CASSSAQGPDTQYF. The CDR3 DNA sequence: TGTGCCAGCTCCAGTGCTCAGGGGCCAGATACGCAGTATTTT.

The CDR3 DNA reads as TGTGCCAGCATGGGAGGGCCGAATTCACCCCTCCACTTT. Protein product: CASMGGPNSPLHF. The chain has TRBV2 and TRBJ1-6; D is ambiguous. Germline V CDR1 and CDR2: SNHLY, FYNNEI. This CDR3 has 13 residues. V was cut by 7 bases and J by 7 bases, with 11 bases left in between.

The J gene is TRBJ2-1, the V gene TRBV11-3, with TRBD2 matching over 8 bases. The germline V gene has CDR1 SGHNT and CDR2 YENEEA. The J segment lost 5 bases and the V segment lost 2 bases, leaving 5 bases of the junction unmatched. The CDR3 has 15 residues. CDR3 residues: CASSLLAGGHNEQFF. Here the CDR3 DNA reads TGTGCCAGCAGCTTACTAGCGGGCGGTCACAATGAGCAGTTCTTC.

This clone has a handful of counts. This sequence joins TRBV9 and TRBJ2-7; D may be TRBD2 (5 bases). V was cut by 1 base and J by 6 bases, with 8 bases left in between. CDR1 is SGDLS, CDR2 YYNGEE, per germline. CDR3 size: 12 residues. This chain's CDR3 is CASSVTGSEQYF. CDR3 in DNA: TGTGCCAGCAGCGTAACGGGGTCCGAGCAGTACTTC.